The clone carrying this T cell receptor (beta chain) has just one count. In the original workflow: Estimation of nucleated cell counts relied on the amplification of reference gene primers. The method was immunoSEQ multiplex PCR; TCRdb's version includes in-frame clones alone and lacks a portion of them. The DNA was the basis for D and trimming; V, J and clone size are from that table. The sample holds about 350,000 clones, about 88% seen once. Recruited during active infection, patients (from Seattle) were subsequently followed longitudinally. This sample stems from a study of blood T cell repertoires in COVID-19. For the study at large: Acute and convalescent COVID-19 samples came from the United States, Italy and Spain.

CDR3 length: 15 residues. V gave up 5 bases and J gave up 0 bases, with 13 bases separating them. Germline lookup yields CDR1 ENHRY and CDR2 SYGVKD. Sequencing was done on a sample of peripheral blood. This receptor was identified in a woman in her 70s with COVID-19, enrolled during active disease. The chain recombines TRBV10-3 with TRBJ1-2, with a weak D call TRBD1 (6 bases). The CDR3 DNA reads TGTGCCATCAGTCCTACACGGGACACTAACTATGGCTACACCTTC. It codes for CAISPTRDTNYGYTF.